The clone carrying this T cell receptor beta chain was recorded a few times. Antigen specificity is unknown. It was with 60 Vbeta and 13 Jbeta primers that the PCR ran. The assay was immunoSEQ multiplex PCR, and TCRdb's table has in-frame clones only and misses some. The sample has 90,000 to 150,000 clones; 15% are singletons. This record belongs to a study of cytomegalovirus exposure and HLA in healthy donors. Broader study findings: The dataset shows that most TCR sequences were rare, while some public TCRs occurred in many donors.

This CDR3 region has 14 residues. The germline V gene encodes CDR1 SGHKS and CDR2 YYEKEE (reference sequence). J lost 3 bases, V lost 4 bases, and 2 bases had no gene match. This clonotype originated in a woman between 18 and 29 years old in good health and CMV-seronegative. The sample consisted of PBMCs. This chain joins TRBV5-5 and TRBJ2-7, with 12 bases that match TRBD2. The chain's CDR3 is CASSPTSGSYEQYF. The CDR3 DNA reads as TGTGCCAGCAGCCCGACTAGCGGGAGCTACGAGCAGTACTTC.